This T cell receptor beta chain emerged from a study of blood T cell repertoires in COVID-19 (dated by TCRdb to about 2020). Regarding the research as a whole: The collaborator samples originated in the United States, Italy and Spain and spanned the acute and convalescent phases of COVID-19. The material from the prospective study consisted of cDNA or gDNA derived from T cells, B-cell-depleted T cells, or PBMCs. Subjects who had been exposed to COVID-19, were actively infected with it, or had recovered from it provided the deeply sampled blood TCRbeta repertoires that made up the dataset. The repertoires were released in a freely available public database intended as a resource for research on the immune response to SARS-CoV-2. Samples came from the ongoing ImmuneRACE study (first 160 participants) plus 1,254 subjects from 6 global collaborators. Sample metadata almost always included a de-identified subject ID, COVID-19 status, age in years and sex. Where HLA class I and class II types were available, the types were taken from metadata supplied by the sample provider, not from assay-based typing. The study at large found these results: The quantity of clinical and demographic metadata differed by source and by participant and was supplied without curation.

Including cysteine and phenylalanine, the CDR3 has 13 amino acids. The kept DNA is CDR3 alone, 39 bases in frame from the first base. Via the germline V gene, CDR1 is SGHTA and CDR2 FQGNSA. Relative to germline, V is 6 bases shorter and J is 0 bases shorter, with 3 bases between their ends. TCRbeta CDR3 regions were amplified from genomic DNA by means of the immunoSEQ Assay, a bias-controlled multiplex PCR. The published analysis was carried out like this. The number of nucleated cells in each sample was estimated by amplification of reference gene primers within the assay. Sequence reads were collapsed and filtered to measure the absolute abundance of every unique TCRbeta CDR3 rearrangement. Productive Simpson clonality was computed per sample as the square root of Simpson's diversity index over productive rearrangements. The table comes from immuneACCESS by way of TCRdb, which keeps in-frame sequences with V and J called. Part of the clones is missing from these tables; in studies checked, under half for an unresolved V gene and the rest for unknown reasons. V, J and clone size are taken as reported in that table, and D and trimming were inferred from the DNA itself. A total of about 160,000 clones appear in this sample, 80% to 90% of them only once. Approximately 18% of the sample is in the top ten clones.

Note on this clone: There is no known antigen for this receptor. No clone much larger than this one lies a single base away; base qualities are absent.

Whole blood was collected in K2EDTA tubes by collaborating institutions according to the institutions' own protocols. For TCRbeta analysis, collaborators shipped samples in one of three forms: frozen whole blood, isolated PBMCs, or DNA extracted from either of those sample types. The receptor's source is a woman of 80 years or more with acute or convalescent COVID-19. Input material: peripheral blood. The V gene is TRBV7-2 and the J gene is TRBJ2-6; there is no confident call for the D gene. This receptor carries the CDR3 CASRYSGANVLTF. The nucleotide sequence is TGTGCCAGCAGGTACTCTGGGGCCAACGTCCTGACTTTC.